This TCR beta chain was retrieved from a study of cytomegalovirus exposure and HLA in healthy donors. The repertoire was sequenced with immunoSEQ multiplex PCR; TCRdb's copy has only in-frame clones and lacks some. The top ten hold about 2.7% of the sample, which has over 200,000 clones, 70% to 90% seen once. In the case of this clone: Its antigen is unknown.

General observations from the study: A few CMV-associated chains proved CMV antigen-specific in vitro. Subsequent analysis revealed that first-cohort TCR clusters tended to co-occur in the 130 or so validation repertoires. A list of 150 to 200 TCR beta chains associated with cytomegalovirus was given.

Germline loops: CDR1 SGDLS, CDR2 YYNGEE. This CDR3 contains 14 residues. V gave up 4 bases and J gave up 6 bases, with 14 bases separating them. The receptor comes from a woman between 18 and 29 years old in good health and CMV-seronegative. V and J are TRBV9 and TRBJ2-1; tentative D call: TRBD1 (6 bases). Input material: PBMCs. The CDR3 protein is CASSPRQGRNEQFF. The CDR3 bases are TGTGCCAGCAGCCCCCGCCAGGGGCGCAATGAGCAGTTCTTC.